There are a few counts of the clone carrying this T cell receptor (beta chain). No antigen is known for it. CDR3 length: 16 residues. Trimming shortened V by 4 bases and J by 0 bases, and 11 bases separated the two germline ends. CDR1 and CDR2 (germline): SGHRS, YFSETQ. The data are from a study of shared clonotypes between healthy human individuals. For the study at large: Researchers assigned three CD4 naive, three CD4 memory, two CD8 naive and one CD8 memory plate to each donor.

Study-level results: Donors were few, which limited the genetic and exposure-history diversity represented. Expectations were that clonotype sharing among donors would be affected by sequencing depth. All-four-donor shared clonotypes had higher generation probabilities than non-shared clonotypes did.

Data came from immunoSEQ multiplex PCR; TCRdb stores just in-frame clones and leaves some out. The sample yields some 900,000 clones, 70% to 85% seen once. The sample was memory CD4+ T cells sorted from blood. Subset denoted: CD45RA-negative fraction. This clonotype originated in a young man in good health. This sequence joins TRBV5-1 and TRBJ2-6; D is perhaps TRBD2 (5 bases). The CDR3 reads CASSAGLSSGANVLTF. The CDR3 coding sequence is TGCGCCAGCAGCGCTGGACTGAGCTCTGGGGCCAACGTCCTGACTTTC.